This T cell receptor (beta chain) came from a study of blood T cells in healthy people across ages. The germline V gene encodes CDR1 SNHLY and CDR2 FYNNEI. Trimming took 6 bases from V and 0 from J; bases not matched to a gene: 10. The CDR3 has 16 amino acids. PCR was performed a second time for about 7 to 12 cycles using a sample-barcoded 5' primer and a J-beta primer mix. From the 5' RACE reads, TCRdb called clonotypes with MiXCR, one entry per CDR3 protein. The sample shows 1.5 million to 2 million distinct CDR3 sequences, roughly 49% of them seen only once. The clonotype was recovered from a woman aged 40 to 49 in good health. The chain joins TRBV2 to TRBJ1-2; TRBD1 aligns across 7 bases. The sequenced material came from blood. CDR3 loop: CASRKQTGTTNYGYTF. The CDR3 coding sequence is TGTGCCAGCAGGAAACAGACAGGGACAACTAACTATGGCTACACCTTC.